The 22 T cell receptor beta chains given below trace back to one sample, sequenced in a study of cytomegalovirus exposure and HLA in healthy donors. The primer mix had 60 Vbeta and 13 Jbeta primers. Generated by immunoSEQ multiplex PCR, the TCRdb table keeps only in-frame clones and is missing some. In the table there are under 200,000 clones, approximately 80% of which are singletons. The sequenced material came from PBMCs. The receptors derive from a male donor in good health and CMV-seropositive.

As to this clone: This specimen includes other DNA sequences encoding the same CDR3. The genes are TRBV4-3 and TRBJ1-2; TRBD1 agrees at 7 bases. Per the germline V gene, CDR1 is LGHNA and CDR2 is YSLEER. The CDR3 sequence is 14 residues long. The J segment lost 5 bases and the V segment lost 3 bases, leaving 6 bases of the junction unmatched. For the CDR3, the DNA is TGCGCCAGCAGCCAGCCGGGACAGATTTATGGCTACACCTTC. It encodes CASSQPGQIYGYTF.

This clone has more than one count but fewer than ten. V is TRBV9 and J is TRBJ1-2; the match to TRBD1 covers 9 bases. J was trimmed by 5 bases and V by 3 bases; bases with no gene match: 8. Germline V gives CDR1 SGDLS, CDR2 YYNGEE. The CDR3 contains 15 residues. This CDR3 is CASSGQGVSQYGYTF. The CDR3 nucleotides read TGTGCCAGCAGCGGACAGGGGGTATCGCAGTATGGCTACACCTTC.

CDR3 amino acids: CASSQEKSYGYTF. The CDR3 DNA follows: TGTGCCAGCAGCCAGGAGAAGAGCTATGGCTACACCTTC. This chain links TRBV14 with TRBJ1-2; no definite D call. The CDR3 loop spans 13 amino acids. Trimming stripped 3 bases from V and 4 bases from J, with 9 bases between. Looked up from germline, CDR1 is SGHDN and CDR2 is FVKESK.

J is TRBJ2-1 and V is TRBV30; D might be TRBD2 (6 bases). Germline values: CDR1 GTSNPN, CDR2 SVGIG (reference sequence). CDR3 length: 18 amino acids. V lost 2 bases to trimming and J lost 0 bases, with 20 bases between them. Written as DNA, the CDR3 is TGTGCCTGGAGTTTCACCCCTGGGCGGGGTCGCTCCTACAATGAGCAGTTCTTC. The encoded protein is CAWSFTPGRGRSYNEQFF.

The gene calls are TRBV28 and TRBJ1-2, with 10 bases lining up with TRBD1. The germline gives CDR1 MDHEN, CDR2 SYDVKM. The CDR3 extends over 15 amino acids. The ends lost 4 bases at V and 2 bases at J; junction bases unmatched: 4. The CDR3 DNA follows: TGTGCCAGCAGTTCGCCGACAGGGGGCAACTATGGCTACACCTTC. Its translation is CASSSPTGGNYGYTF.

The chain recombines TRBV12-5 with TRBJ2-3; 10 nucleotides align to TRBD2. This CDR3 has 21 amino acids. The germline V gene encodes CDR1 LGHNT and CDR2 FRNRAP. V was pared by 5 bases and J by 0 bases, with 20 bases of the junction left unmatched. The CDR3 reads CASGPATLPLAGLPSTDTQYF. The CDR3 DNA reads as TGTGCTAGTGGTCCGGCAACCCTACCACTAGCGGGACTACCCAGCACAGATACGCAGTATTTT.

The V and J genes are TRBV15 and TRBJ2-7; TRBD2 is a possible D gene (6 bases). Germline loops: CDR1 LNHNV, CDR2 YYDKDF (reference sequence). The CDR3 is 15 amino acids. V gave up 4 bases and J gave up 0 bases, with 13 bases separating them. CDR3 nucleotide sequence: TGTGCCACCAGCACGGGTGACGGGAGCTCCTACGAGCAGTACTTC. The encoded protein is CATSTGDGSSYEQYF.

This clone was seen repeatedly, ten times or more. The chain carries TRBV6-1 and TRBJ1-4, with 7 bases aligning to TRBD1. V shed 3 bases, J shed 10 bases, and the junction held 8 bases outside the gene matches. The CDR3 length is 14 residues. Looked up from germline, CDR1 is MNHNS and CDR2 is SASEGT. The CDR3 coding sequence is TGTGCCAGCAGTGAGTACAGGGGCGAGGGAAAACTGTTTTTT. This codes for CASSEYRGEGKLFF.

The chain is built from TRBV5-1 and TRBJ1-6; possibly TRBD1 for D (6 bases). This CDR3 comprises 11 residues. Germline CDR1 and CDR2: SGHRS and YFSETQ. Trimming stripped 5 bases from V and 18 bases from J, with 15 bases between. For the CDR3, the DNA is TGCGCCAGCAGATTTTACAGGGAAAACCACTTT. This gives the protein CASRFYRENHF.

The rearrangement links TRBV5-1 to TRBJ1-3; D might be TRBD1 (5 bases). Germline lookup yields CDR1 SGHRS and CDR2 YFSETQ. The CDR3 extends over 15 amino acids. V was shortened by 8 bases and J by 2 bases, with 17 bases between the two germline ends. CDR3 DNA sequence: TGCGCCAGACCCACCACGGCCAGGGCTGGAAACACCATATATTTT. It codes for CARPTTARAGNTIYF.

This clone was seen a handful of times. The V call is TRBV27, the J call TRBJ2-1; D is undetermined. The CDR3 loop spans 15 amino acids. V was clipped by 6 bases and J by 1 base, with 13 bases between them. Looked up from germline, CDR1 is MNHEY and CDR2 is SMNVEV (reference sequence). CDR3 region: CASSASYGSYNEQFF. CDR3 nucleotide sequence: TGTGCCAGCAGCGCCTCTTACGGGTCCTACAATGAGCAGTTCTTC.

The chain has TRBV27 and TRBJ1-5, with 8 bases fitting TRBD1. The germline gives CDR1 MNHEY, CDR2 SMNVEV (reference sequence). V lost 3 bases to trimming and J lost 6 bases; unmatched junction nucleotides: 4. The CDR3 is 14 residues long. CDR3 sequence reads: CASSFQGAGQPQHF. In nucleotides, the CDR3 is TGTGCCAGCAGTTTCCAGGGGGCAGGTCAGCCCCAGCATTTT.

The CDR3 region is CASSLNSFSGNTIYF. The CDR3 DNA sequence: TGTGCCAGCAGCTTGAACAGCTTCTCTGGAAACACCATATATTTT. The rearrangement links TRBV5-4 to TRBJ1-3, with D unclear. Germline CDR1 is SGHNT and CDR2 is YYREEE (reference sequence). The CDR3 consists of 15 residues. Trimming left V 1 base short and J 0 bases short, with 8 bases between.

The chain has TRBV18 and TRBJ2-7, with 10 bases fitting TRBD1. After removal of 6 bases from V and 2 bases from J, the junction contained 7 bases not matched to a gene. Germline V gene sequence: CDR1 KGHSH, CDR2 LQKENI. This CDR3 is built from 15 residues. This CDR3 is CASSSTGGSTYEQYF. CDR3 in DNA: TGTGCCAGCTCTTCGACAGGGGGCTCGACCTACGAGCAGTACTTC.

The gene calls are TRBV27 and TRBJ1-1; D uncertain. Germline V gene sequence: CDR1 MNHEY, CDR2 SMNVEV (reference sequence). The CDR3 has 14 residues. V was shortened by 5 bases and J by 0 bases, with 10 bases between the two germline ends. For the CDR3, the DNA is TGTGCCAGCAGTCGGGTGGATATGAACACTGAAGCTTTCTTT. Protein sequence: CASSRVDMNTEAFF.

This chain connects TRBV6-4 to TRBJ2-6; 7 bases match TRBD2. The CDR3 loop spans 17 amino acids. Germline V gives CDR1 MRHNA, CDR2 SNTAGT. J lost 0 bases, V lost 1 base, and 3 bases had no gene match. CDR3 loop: CASSDYGGSSGANVLTF. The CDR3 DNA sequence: TGTGCCAGCAGTGACTACGGGGGGAGCTCTGGGGCCAACGTCCTGACTTTC.

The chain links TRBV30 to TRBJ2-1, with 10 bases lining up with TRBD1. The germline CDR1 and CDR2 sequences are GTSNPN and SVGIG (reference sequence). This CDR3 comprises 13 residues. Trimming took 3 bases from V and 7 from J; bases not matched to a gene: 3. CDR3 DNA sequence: TGTGCCTGGAGCTCGGGACAGGGGAATGAGCAGTTCTTC. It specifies CAWSSGQGNEQFF. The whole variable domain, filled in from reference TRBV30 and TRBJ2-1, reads SQTIHQWPATLVQPVGSPLSLECTVEGTSNPNLYWYRQAAGRGLQLLFYSVGIGQISSEVPQNLSASRPQDRQFILSSKKLLLSDSGFYLCAWSSGQGNEQFFGPGTRLTVL.

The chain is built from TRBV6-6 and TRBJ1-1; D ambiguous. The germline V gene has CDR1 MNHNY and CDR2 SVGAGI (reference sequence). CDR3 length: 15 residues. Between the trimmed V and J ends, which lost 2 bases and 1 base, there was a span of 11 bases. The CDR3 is CASSYLSVENTEAFF. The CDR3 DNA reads TGTGCCAGCAGTTACCTGTCGGTCGAGAACACTGAAGCTTTCTTT.

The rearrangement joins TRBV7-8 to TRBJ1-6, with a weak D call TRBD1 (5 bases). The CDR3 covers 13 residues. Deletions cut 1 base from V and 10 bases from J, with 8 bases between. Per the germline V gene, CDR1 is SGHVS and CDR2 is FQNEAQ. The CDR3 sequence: CASSLVGGSPLHF. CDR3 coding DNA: TGTGCCAGCAGCTTAGTTGGGGGGTCACCCCTCCACTTT.

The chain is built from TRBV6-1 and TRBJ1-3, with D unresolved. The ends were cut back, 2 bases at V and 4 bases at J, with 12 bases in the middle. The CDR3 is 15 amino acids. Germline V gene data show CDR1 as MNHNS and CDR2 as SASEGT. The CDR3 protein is CASSERSTRGNTIYF. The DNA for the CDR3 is TGTGCCAGCAGTGAAAGGAGCACTCGGGGAAACACCATATATTTT.

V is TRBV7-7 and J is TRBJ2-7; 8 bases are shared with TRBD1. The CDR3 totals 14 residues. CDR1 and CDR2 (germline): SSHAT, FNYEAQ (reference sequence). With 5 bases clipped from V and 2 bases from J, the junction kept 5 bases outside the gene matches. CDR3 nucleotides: TGTGCCAGCAGCATTGGACAGGGAACCTACGAGCAGTACTTC. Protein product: CASSIGQGTYEQYF.

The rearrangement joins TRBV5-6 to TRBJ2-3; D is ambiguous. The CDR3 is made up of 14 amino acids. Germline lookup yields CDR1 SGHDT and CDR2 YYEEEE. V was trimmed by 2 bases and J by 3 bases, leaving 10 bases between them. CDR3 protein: CASSFQVRTDTQYF. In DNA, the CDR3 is TGTGCCAGCAGCTTTCAGGTCAGGACAGATACGCAGTATTTT.